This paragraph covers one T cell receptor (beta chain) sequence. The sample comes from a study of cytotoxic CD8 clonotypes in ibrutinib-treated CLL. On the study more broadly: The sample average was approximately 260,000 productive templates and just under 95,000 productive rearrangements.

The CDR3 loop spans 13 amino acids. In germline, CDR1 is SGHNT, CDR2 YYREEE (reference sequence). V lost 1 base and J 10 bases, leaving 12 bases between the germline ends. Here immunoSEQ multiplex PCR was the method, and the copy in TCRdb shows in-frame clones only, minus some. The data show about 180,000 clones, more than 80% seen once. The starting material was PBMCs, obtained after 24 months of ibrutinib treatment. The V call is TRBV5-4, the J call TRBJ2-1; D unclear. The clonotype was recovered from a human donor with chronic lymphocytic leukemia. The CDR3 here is CASSLSGAKEQFF. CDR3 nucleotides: TGTGCCAGCAGCTTGTCTGGCGCCAAGGAGCAGTTCTTC.